These T cell receptor beta chains were read from a single sample in a study of neurological immune-mediated disorders. TCRdb analysed the 5' RACE reads with MiXCR anew, one entry per CDR3 protein. The sample comprises about 38,000 distinct CDR3 sequences, 4.8% of which are singletons, and 9% rests with the top ten. The source material was CD4+ T cells from blood. The receptors here all came from a man aged 18 to 29 in good health. The CDR3 runs from the conserved cysteine through the conserved F or W. Each record gives: J gene, V gene, clone size, D gene, CDR3 DNA, CDR3 protein. D genes are given only for firm matches. Clone size is not always given. Where it is, it says once, few, many or a class for expanded clones.

TRBJ1-2	TRBV6-5	many	TRBD1	TGTGCCAGCAGTTACACCCCGGGACAGATCTATGGCTACACCTTC	CASSYTPGQIYGYTF
TRBJ2-3	TRBV6-5	many	.	TGTGCCAGCAGTTACTCGTGGGGCGATACGCAGTATTTT	CASSYSWGDTQYF
TRBJ2-2	TRBV7-6	many	.	TGTGCCAGCAGCCACCCGTCCGGGGAGCTGTTTTTT	CASSHPSGELFF
TRBJ2-3	TRBV20-1	medium-sized	TRBD2	TGCAGTGCTAGAGATGATAGCGGGGGGGCACCAGATACGCAGTATTTT	CSARDDSGGAPDTQYF
TRBJ1-1	TRBV11-2	many	.	TGTGCCAGCAGCTTATTACAGGCTACTGAAGCTTTCTTT	CASSLLQATEAFF
TRBJ2-6	TRBV11-1	many	.	TGTGCCAGCAGCGAACAGAGCGCCATTCTCTCTGGGGCCAACGTCCTGACTTTC	CASSEQSAILSGANVLTF
TRBJ2-2	TRBV12-5	many	.	TGTGCTAGTGGTTTGTTGAGAGGGGGCACCGGGGAGCTGTTTTTT	CASGLLRGGTGELFF
TRBJ2-5	TRBV2	many	TRBD2	TGTGCCAGCAGTGAACTAGCGGGGAGAGAGACCCAGTACTTC	CASSELAGRETQYF
TRBJ2-3	TRBV10-3	many	.	TGTGCCATCAGTGCTGTCCCTAGGGCAGATACGCAGTATTTT	CAISAVPRADTQYF
TRBJ2-7	TRBV29-1	many	.	TGCAGCGTTGGGAGGTCGCCAGGGAATCGCGAGCAGTACTTC	CSVGRSPGNREQYF
TRBJ2-3	TRBV5-1	many	TRBD2	TGCGCCAGCAGCTTGGATGGCCGGGGGGGCCGAACAGATACGCAGTATTTT	CASSLDGRGGRTDTQYF
TRBJ1-6	TRBV5-4	many	.	TGTGCCAGCAGCTTGGGTGGCGATTCACCCCTCCACTTT	CASSLGGDSPLHF
TRBJ2-7	TRBV7-2	many	TRBD2	TGTGCCAGCAGCTTTGACTTAGCGGGGGGTTCCTACGAGCAGTACTTC	CASSFDLAGGSYEQYF
TRBJ2-1	TRBV20-1	many	TRBD2	TGCAGTGCTAGAGAGGGGACTAGCGGGACTGCCCGGGGGCAGTTCTTC	CSAREGTSGTARGQFF
TRBJ2-2	TRBV5-1	many	.	TGCGCCAGCAGCCCCTACAATACAGGGACCGGGGAGCTGTTTTTT	CASSPYNTGTGELFF
TRBJ1-3	TRBV7-8	many	.	TGTGCCAGCAGCTTAGCAGCAAACACTGGAAACACCATATATTTT	CASSLAANTGNTIYF
TRBJ2-3	TRBV20-1	many	TRBD2	TGCAGTGCTAGGCCCTTAGCGGGGGGGCCGTTAGATACGCAGTATTTT	CSARPLAGGPLDTQYF
TRBJ1-1	TRBV6-6	many	.	TGTGCCAGTACCGGCACCCGTTCTTTCTTT	CASTGTRSFF
TRBJ2-7	TRBV6-5	many	TRBD1	TGTGCCAGCAGCCGAGATAGACAGGGGACGTCCTACGAGCAGTACTTC	CASSRDRQGTSYEQYF
TRBJ2-7	TRBV6-5	many	.	TGTGCCAGCAGTCCCATCAGGACACGCACCTACGAGCAGTACTTC	CASSPIRTRTYEQYF
TRBJ1-2	TRBV20-1	many	.	TGCAGTGCCCTAGAGTTTGCCAGGCCCGGCCATGGCTACACCTTC	CSALEFARPGHGYTF
TRBJ1-3	TRBV7-9	many	.	TGTGCCAGCAGCTTAGTCGGGGGAAGGAGAAATCGAAACACCATATATTTT	CASSLVGGRRNRNTIYF
TRBJ2-2	TRBV20-1	many	.	TGCAGTGCGAGCCAGGGCCACGGGGAGCTGTTTTTT	CSASQGHGELFF
TRBJ1-2	TRBV10-3	many	.	TGTGCCATCAGTGAGGTGGCAGGAACTAACTATGGCTACACCTTC	CAISEVAGTNYGYTF
TRBJ2-3	TRBV7-9	many	.	TGTGCCAGCAGCTCCCGAAGGGGGTTGGGATACACAGATACGCAGTATTTT	CASSSRRGLGYTDTQYF
TRBJ1-6	TRBV20-1	many	.	TGCAGTGCTAGAGGGACGCAAGGGGGTTATTCACCCCTCCACTTT	CSARGTQGGYSPLHF
TRBJ2-3	TRBV11-1	many	TRBD2	TGTGCCAGCAGCCCCACTAGCGGGGGCCAGGATACGCAGTATTTT	CASSPTSGGQDTQYF
TRBJ1-1	TRBV7-3	many	.	TGTGCCAGCAGCCCCGATATAGGCACTGAAGCTTTCTTT	CASSPDIGTEAFF
TRBJ1-1	TRBV14	many	.	TGTGCCAGCAGCCAAGTACTAGGGAACACTGAAGCTTTCTTT	CASSQVLGNTEAFF
TRBJ2-1	TRBV24-1	many	.	TGTGCCACCAGTGATCTGGAGAGCAAGAACGAGCAGTTCTTC	CATSDLESKNEQFF
TRBJ2-7	TRBV5-6	many	.	TGTGCCAGCAGCTTGACATGGGGGGACGAGCAGTACTTC	CASSLTWGDEQYF
TRBJ1-1	TRBV20-1	many	TRBD1	TGCAGTGCTAGAATTCCGACAGGGACGGGGAATGAAGCTTTCTTT	CSARIPTGTGNEAFF
TRBJ1-3	TRBV4-3	many	.	TGCGCCAGCAGCTATACCCGGAGGTCCCCTGGAAACACCATATATTTT	CASSYTRRSPGNTIYF
TRBJ2-1	TRBV7-8	many	.	TGTGCCAGCAGCCACTCGCGGGTCAGCTCCTACAATGAGCAGTTCTTC	CASSHSRVSSYNEQFF
TRBJ2-7	TRBV6-5	many	TRBD2	TGTGCCAGCAGTTACTCGAAATCTAGCGGTCCGCAGTACTTC	CASSYSKSSGPQYF
TRBJ2-7	TRBV12-3/TRBV12-4	many	.	TGTGCCAGCAGTTCTTACAGGGTCGAGCAGTACTTC	CASSSYRVEQYF
TRBJ2-1	TRBV6-1	.	.	TGTGCCAGCATGGACAGTAAAGTCTACAATGAGCAGTTCTTC	CASMDSKVYNEQFF
TRBJ2-1	TRBV13	many	TRBD2	TGTGCCAGCAGCTTTAGCGGGGGGGCCTACGATGAGCAGTTCTTC	CASSFSGGAYDEQFF
TRBJ1-2	TRBV3-1	many	TRBD1	TGTGCCAGCAGCCATTCGACAGGGGCCCGCTATGGCTACACCTTC	CASSHSTGARYGYTF
TRBJ1-1	TRBV5-1	many	.	TGCGCCAGCAGCTTGACAGGGTCCAACACTGAAGCTTTCTTT	CASSLTGSNTEAFF
TRBJ2-7	TRBV7-2	many	.	TGTGCCAGCAGCTTACTAGGGGGGGCCGGGTACGAGCAGTACTTC	CASSLLGGAGYEQYF
TRBJ2-1	TRBV5-1	many	.	TGCGCCAGCAGCTTAAGGGGGGTGCGGGAGAGCTCCTACAATGAGCAGTTCTTC	CASSLRGVRESSYNEQFF
TRBJ1-2	TRBV5-1	many	TRBD1	TGCGCCAGCAGCCCAAGACAGGGCCTTAACTATGGCTACACCTTC	CASSPRQGLNYGYTF
TRBJ1-1	TRBV6-1	many	.	TGTGCCAGCCCCCGGGGTGCGGGCACTGAAGCTTTCTTT	CASPRGAGTEAFF
TRBJ2-7	TRBV10-3	many	.	TGTGCCATCAAGCGGCAGGGACACGAGCAGTACTTC	CAIKRQGHEQYF
TRBJ2-2	TRBV10-3	many	TRBD1	TGTGCCATCAGCCAACAGGGGGCGGGCACCGGGGAGCTGTTTTTT	CAISQQGAGTGELFF
TRBJ1-5	TRBV18	many	TRBD1	TGTGCCAGCTCGTCGACAGGGGGGGACCAGCCCCAGCATTTT	CASSSTGGDQPQHF
TRBJ1-1	TRBV7-2	many	.	TGTGCCAGCAGCGCCTTCAAGCGGGGAGGCACTGAAGCTTTCTTT	CASSAFKRGGTEAFF
TRBJ2-1	TRBV5-1	many	TRBD1	TGCGCCAGCAGCTTGGTAGTAGGGGGCGCGTTGGACAATGGGCAGTTCTTC	CASSLVVGGALDNGQFF
TRBJ1-1	TRBV29-1	medium-sized	TRBD1	TGCAGCGGAGGACAGGGGCGAACTGAAGCTTTCTTT	CSGGQGRTEAFF
TRBJ2-7	TRBV7-2	many	.	TGTGCCAGCAGCTTACTCCCGTACACGGATGCCTCCTACGAGCAGTACTTC	CASSLLPYTDASYEQYF
TRBJ2-3	TRBV20-1	many	.	TGCAGTGCCCCAGAAGAACGCACAGATACGCAGTATTTT	CSAPEERTDTQYF
TRBJ2-2	TRBV6-2/TRBV6-3	many	.	TGTGCCAGCAGTTGGGATTTAGGTGACTACACCGGGGAGCTGTTTTTT	CASSWDLGDYTGELFF
TRBJ1-1	TRBV5-1	many	TRBD1	TGCGCCAGCAGCGGACAGGTCTATCCTAACACTGAAGCTTTCTTT	CASSGQVYPNTEAFF